The clone carrying this T cell receptor (beta chain) is a singleton in its sample. Authors' processing steps: By means of reference gene primer amplification, nucleated cell counts were estimated. Using immunoSEQ multiplex PCR, the repertoire was profiled, and TCRdb retains in-frame clones only, with some absent. D and trimming were read from the DNA, whereas the V and J calls and clone size are those reported in that table. This sample yields some 280,000 clones, of which under 90% are seen a single time; 0.85% to 1% belongs to the top ten. The data belong to a study of blood T cell repertoires in COVID-19. The overall study: COVID-19 samples from acute and convalescent phases originated in the United States, Italy and Spain. Sample material is recorded as cDNA or gDNA derived from T cells, B-cell-depleted T cells, or PBMCs.

This CDR3 is built from 13 residues. Trimming pared 10 bases from V and 0 bases from J, leaving 12 bases between. Germline CDR1 MNHEY, CDR2 SMNVEV (reference sequence). The source material was peripheral blood. The chain employs TRBV27 and TRBJ1-1, with a possible D match to TRBD1 (6 bases). This TCR was sampled from a middle-aged woman who had recovered from COVID-19. Written as DNA, the CDR3 is TGTGCCACCCGACAGGTTATGAACACTGAAGCTTTCTTT. Translating gives CATRQVMNTEAFF.